This T cell receptor (beta chain) was captured by sequencing in a study of cytomegalovirus exposure and HLA in healthy donors. Using immunoSEQ multiplex PCR, the repertoire was profiled, and TCRdb retains in-frame clones only, with some absent. The sample lists about 130,000 clones, about 90% seen once, with about 3.7% in the top ten. The CDR3 loop spans 15 amino acids. Trimming pared 2 bases from V and 2 bases from J, leaving 12 bases between. Looked up from germline, CDR1 is LNHDA and CDR2 is SQIVND (reference sequence). This clone turned up a few times. The TCR comes from a man aged 30 to 39 in good health and CMV-seronegative. The chain couples TRBV19 to TRBJ1-2; D unresolved. What was sequenced was PBMCs. The CDR3 nucleotides are TGTGCCAGTAGTATAATCCCCGAGGCAAACTATGGCTACACCTTC. Translating gives CASSIIPEANYGYTF.